The 16 T cell receptor beta chains given below trace back to one sample, sequenced in a study of cytomegalovirus exposure and HLA in healthy donors. 60 Vbeta and 13 Jbeta primers were used in PCR. Assay used: immunoSEQ multiplex PCR; TCRdb lists only in-frame clones, some missing. The sample lists about 62,000 clones, about 81% seen once, with less than 7% in the top ten. Sequences were obtained from PBMCs. The receptor set was obtained from a young woman in good health and CMV-seronegative.

The V call is TRBV2, the J call TRBJ2-3; D is unresolved. The CDR3 spans 17 residues. Germline V gene lookup returns CDR1 SNHLY and CDR2 FYNNEI. The V end lost 7 bases, the J end lost 2 bases, and 22 bases lay between the germline ends. CDR3 bases: TGTGCCAGCAAATTTGGAGACCAGTCTTTTTACACAGATACGCAGTATTTT. Translated: CASKFGDQSFYTDTQYF.

The rearrangement uses TRBV5-1 and TRBJ2-3; possible D gene TRBD2, 6 bases. Germline V gene lookup returns CDR1 SGHRS and CDR2 YFSETQ. V lost 4 bases and J lost 3, with 15 bases in between. The CDR3 has 15 amino acids. The CDR3 sequence: CASSRWSGGTDTQYF. CDR3 sequence (DNA): TGCGCCAGCAGCAGATGGAGTGGGGGGACAGATACGCAGTATTTT.

The chain employs TRBV14 and TRBJ1-1; weak D call: TRBD1 (6 bases). CDR1 and CDR2 (germline): SGHDN, FVKESK. Trimming left V 1 base short and J 1 base short, with 10 bases between. The CDR3 runs 15 residues. The CDR3 protein is CASSQAQGKNTEAFF. The DNA of the CDR3 is TGTGCCAGCAGCCAAGCACAGGGAAAGAACACTGAAGCTTTCTTT.

The rearrangement links TRBV30 to TRBJ1-5, with D tentatively TRBD1 (6 bases). Trimming removed 1 base from V and 6 bases from J, with 13 bases in between. The CDR3 is made up of 14 amino acids. Per the germline V gene, CDR1 is GTSNPN and CDR2 is SVGIG (reference sequence). CDR3 nucleotide sequence: TGTGCCTGGAGTGGCGCACAGGGAATTCAGCCCCAGCATTTT. This codes for CAWSGAQGIQPQHF.

This clone came up a few times. CDR3 in amino acids: CASSLAGTTRNGYTF. CDR3 coding DNA: TGTGCCAGCAGCTTGGCAGGGACAACACGAAATGGCTACACCTTC. The gene calls are TRBV7-9 and TRBJ1-2; D might be TRBD1 (6 bases). V was trimmed by 3 bases and J by 6 bases, leaving 17 bases between them. CDR1 and CDR2 from the germline V gene are SEHNR and FQNEAQ (reference sequence). The CDR3 runs to 15 residues.

V usage is TRBV5-6 and J usage is TRBJ1-2; no clear D gene. Looked up from germline, CDR1 is SGHDT and CDR2 is YYEEEE. Trimming left V 3 bases short and J 6 bases short, with 9 bases between. The CDR3 contains 12 residues. The CDR3 nucleotides are TGTGCCAGCAGCTGGAGACGTGATGGCTACACCTTC. Translated, it gives CASSWRRDGYTF.

This clone appeared a single time. This chain connects TRBV4-2 to TRBJ2-3; 8 bases map to TRBD2. V gave up 3 bases and J gave up 0 bases; unmatched junction bases: 5. CDR3 length: 16 amino acids. Germline V lookup: CDR1 LGHNA, CDR2 YNFKEQ. The chain's CDR3 is CASSQGGGPSTDTQYF. In nucleotides, the CDR3 is TGTGCCAGCAGCCAGGGCGGGGGGCCGAGCACAGATACGCAGTATTTT.

The chain links TRBV11-2 to TRBJ1-4, with a tentative D call TRBD1 (6 bases). The CDR3 is 14 amino acids. V lost 6 bases to trimming and J lost 7 bases, with 15 bases between them. Germline-derived CDR1 and CDR2 are SGHAT and FQNNGV. Here the CDR3 reads CASSLQGLGEKLFF. The CDR3 region has the DNA TGTGCCAGCAGTTTACAGGGATTGGGTGAAAAACTGTTTTTT. Full variable domain (missing parts from reference TRBV11-2 and TRBJ1-4): EAGVAQSPRYKIIEKRQSVAFWCNPISGHATLYWYQQILGQGPKLLIQFQNNGVVDDSQLPKDRFSAERLKGVDSTLKIQPAKLEDSAVYLCASSLQGLGEKLFFGSGTQLSVL.

CDR3 residues: CASSLGVDTGGYTF. As DNA, the CDR3 is TGCGCCAGCAGCTTGGGGGTTGACACAGGAGGCTACACCTTC. The rearrangement uses TRBV5-1 and TRBJ1-2, with D maybe TRBD1 (5 bases). The CDR3 is 14 amino acids. CDR1 is SGHRS and CDR2 is YFSETQ in the germline V gene. V was trimmed by 0 bases and J by 8 bases, leaving 14 bases between them.

The chain links TRBV7-2 to TRBJ1-3; 10 bases agree with TRBD1. The CDR3 sequence is 15 residues long. The germline V gene encodes CDR1 SGHTA and CDR2 FQGNSA. After removal of 1 base from V and 3 bases from J, the junction contained 0 bases not matched to a gene. CDR3: CASSLGTGGGNTIYF. The CDR3, as DNA: TGTGCCAGCAGCTTAGGGACAGGGGGTGGAAACACCATATATTTT.

The V call is TRBV5-1, the J call TRBJ1-2; 8 bases align to TRBD1. The V segment lost 4 bases and the J segment 0 bases; nucleotides outside the gene matches: 5. The germline V gene encodes CDR1 SGHRS and CDR2 YFSETQ. This CDR3 has 15 amino acids. The CDR3 nucleotides are TGCGCCAGCAGCCCCGGACAGGGTGCTAACTATGGCTACACCTTC. Amino acid sequence: CASSPGQGANYGYTF.

The table lists this clone with a count of one. The rearrangement uses TRBV19 and TRBJ1-5; TRBD1 might be the D (5 bases). Germline V gene sequence: CDR1 LNHDA, CDR2 SQIVND (reference sequence). The CDR3 sequence is 14 residues long. V lost 10 bases, J lost 6 bases, and 19 bases lay in between. As DNA, the CDR3 is TGTGCCACCGGGGGGTTAGGGGTTAGTCAGCCCCAGCATTTT. This sequence encodes CATGGLGVSQPQHF.

This clone was observed a single time. This chain links TRBV15 with TRBJ2-5; 7 nucleotides agree with TRBD1. CDR1 and CDR2 from the germline V gene are LNHNV and YYDKDF (reference sequence). The CDR3 loop spans 15 amino acids. V shed 1 base, J shed 3 bases, and the junction held 5 bases outside the gene matches. CDR3 DNA: TGTGCCACCAGCAGAGGGACAGGAAACAAAGAGACCCAGTACTTC. The encoded protein is CATSRGTGNKETQYF.

The gene calls are TRBV5-1 and TRBJ2-5, with 10 bases matching TRBD2. The germline CDR1 and CDR2 sequences are SGHRS and YFSETQ. With 0 bases clipped from V and 0 bases from J, the junction kept 5 bases outside the gene matches. The CDR3 totals 17 residues. The CDR3 DNA is TGCGCCAGCAGCTTGGCCGGGCTAGCGGGGGACCAAGAGACCCAGTACTTC. Translating gives CASSLAGLAGDQETQYF.

The J gene is TRBJ2-7, the V gene TRBV5-3; tentatively, D is TRBD1 (6 bases). TRBV5-3 is known as an ORF, though its function is uncertain. Trimming took 6 bases from V and 3 from J, leaving 19 bases between them. This CDR3 contains 15 residues. CDR3 DNA: TGTGCCAGAACCACAGGGTCCCTACCCCTCTACGAGCAGTACGTC. Its translation is CARTTGSLPLYEQYV.

The table lists this clone with a few counts. At one boundary the junction diverges from the germline segment, which might be a read error. The chain uses TRBV7-9 and TRBJ1-1; 7 bases fit TRBD1. Germline CDR1 is SEHNR and CDR2 is FQNEAQ (reference sequence). The CDR3 totals 18 residues. CDR3 DNA: TGTTCCAGCAGCTTAGACGTTCCTAGGACAGGTCAGAACACTGAAGCTTTCTTT. This sequence encodes CSSSLDVPRTGQNTEAFF.